A single TCR beta chain is shown here with its context. The data originate from a study of CD8+ T cells in alopecia areata. Extracted RNA was reverse transcribed, and the resulting cDNA served as sequencing template. Method: immunoSEQ multiplex PCR; TCRdb's copy keeps in-frame clones and lacks some. This sample has approximately 150,000 clones; about three fifths occur once, and the top ten carry approximately 4.8%. The sequenced material came from CD4+ T cells sorted from blood. This clonotype was obtained from a human donor in good health.

CDR3 bases: TGCAGCGTTGAATTGTTGATGGGGCCCGGGGAGCTGTTTTTT. Its translation: CSVELLMGPGELFF. The V gene is TRBV29-1, the J gene TRBJ2-2, with a tentative D call TRBD1 (5 bases). Germline V gene sequence: CDR1 SQVTM, CDR2 ANQGSEA. Deletions cut 2 bases from V and 6 bases from J, with 13 bases between. The CDR3 extends over 14 amino acids.